These 21 T cell receptor beta chains share one sample of origin, sequenced in a study of molecular identifiers for immune sequencing clone quantification. MiXCR was run by TCRdb on the PCR reads, yielding one entry per CDR3 protein. The table lists about half a million distinct CDR3 sequences, roughly 25% of them singletons. The sequencing sample was made of naive CD8+ T cells from blood, with Jurkat cell RNA spiked in. The subset was: FACS-sorted CD8+CD4-CCR7+CD45RA+ naive T cells. The receptors shown here come from a human donor in good health. Some libraries in this study had Jurkat cell RNA spiked in.

This clonotype was picked up a small number of times. The chain employs TRBV5-1 and TRBJ2-5; 10 bases agree with TRBD2. The trim removed 2 bases at V and 2 bases at J, leaving 3 bases unmatched. CDR1 SGHRS and CDR2 YFSETQ come from the germline V gene. This CDR3 contains 15 residues. The CDR3 protein is CASSLDSGGQETQYF. The CDR3 bases are TGCGCCAGCAGCTTAGATAGCGGGGGGCAAGAGACCCAGTACTTC.

This clonotype occurred many times. This chain links TRBV5-1 with TRBJ2-7; D may be TRBD1 (6 bases). Germline V gives CDR1 SGHRS, CDR2 YFSETQ. CDR3 size: 11 residues. V was clipped by 9 bases and J by 6 bases, with 13 bases between them. CDR3 in DNA: TGCGCCACTGAAATAGGGGGCGAGCAGTACTTC. This codes for CATEIGGEQYF.

This clonotype was recorded a few times. This chain connects TRBV24-1 to TRBJ2-1; a weak D match, TRBD2 (6 bases). Trimming pared 9 bases from V and 5 bases from J, leaving 16 bases between. The CDR3 extends over 14 amino acids. Germline-derived CDR1 and CDR2 are KGHDR and SFDVKD. CDR3 loop: CATGDAGINNEQFF. CDR3 coding DNA: TGTGCCACCGGAGATGCGGGAATTAACAATGAGCAGTTCTTC.

With regard to this clonotype: This sequence may be a read error, since a much larger clone differs from it by one base. The chain couples TRBV20-1 to TRBJ1-1; D is possibly TRBD1 (5 bases). Germline CDR1 reads DFQATT; CDR2 reads SNEGSKA (reference sequence). The CDR3 totals 13 residues. V was clipped by 5 bases and J by 3 bases, with 13 bases between them. DNA of the CDR3: TGCAGTGCTCCGGCCGGGACGTACACTGAAGCTTTCTTT. It yields the protein CSAPAGTYTEAFF.

This clonotype was observed many times. The chain combines TRBV7-9 with TRBJ1-5, with D tentatively TRBD1 (5 bases). Germline values: CDR1 SEHNR, CDR2 FQNEAQ (reference sequence). The CDR3 extends over 13 amino acids. V lost 5 bases to trimming and J lost 3 bases, with 8 bases between them. CDR3 bases: TGTGCCAGCAGCCTTGGGACCAATCAGCCCCAGCATTTT. The encoded protein is CASSLGTNQPQHF. Full variable domain (outside the CDR3, taken from reference TRBV7-9 and TRBJ1-5): DTGVSQNPRHKITKRGQNVTFRCDPISEHNRLYWYRQTLGQGPEFLTYFQNEAQLEKSRLLSDRFSAERPKGSFSTLEIQRTEQGDSAMYLCASSLGTNQPQHFGDGTRLSIL.

This clonotype has a count of ten or more. This rearrangement joins TRBV6-5 to TRBJ1-1; D unresolved. The CDR3 consists of 14 residues. The germline CDR1 and CDR2 sequences are MNHEY and SVGAGI. V was pared by 8 bases and J by 0 bases, with 13 bases between. The CDR3 sequence is CASSPGNLNTEAFF. In nucleotides, the CDR3 is TGTGCCAGCTCACCGGGTAACCTGAACACTGAAGCTTTCTTT.

As regards this clonotype: A much larger clone lies one base from this, so it may be a read error. The rearrangement uses TRBV7-9 and TRBJ2-3; possibly TRBD1 for D (5 bases). Germline CDR1 reads SEHNR; CDR2 reads FQNEAQ (reference sequence). The CDR3 is 17 amino acids. The CDR3 protein is CASSISQTVFGTDTRYF. CDR3 bases: TGTGCCAGCAGCATATCCCAGACAGTGTTCGGCACAGATACGCGGTATTTT. The variable domain in full, completed from reference TRBV7-9 and TRBJ2-3, reads DTGVSQNPRHKITKRGQNVTFRCDPISEHNRLYWYRQTLGQGPEFLTYFQNEAQLEKSRLLSDRFSAERPKGSFSTLEIQRTEQGDSAMYLCASSISQTVFGTDTRYFGPGTRLTVL.

To note about this clonotype: This clone may be a read error of a much larger clone one base away. V gene TRBV12-3 or TRBV12-4 combines with J gene TRBJ1-1; possibly TRBD1 for D (6 bases). CDR3 size: 14 residues. This chain's CDR3 is CAGSPQGSATEAFF. For the CDR3, the DNA is TGTGCCGGCAGTCCCCAGGGGTCAGCTACTGAAGCTTTCTTT.

The sample holds many counts of this clonotype. The gene calls are TRBV29-1 and TRBJ1-5; 8 bases line up with TRBD1. The CDR3 totals 14 residues. With 6 bases clipped from V and 0 bases from J, the junction kept 4 bases outside the gene matches. Per germline, CDR1 SQVTM and CDR2 ANQGSEA. CDR3 sequence: CSVIQGDSNQPQHF. The CDR3 DNA follows: TGCAGCGTGATACAGGGGGATAGCAATCAGCCCCAGCATTTT.

The table lists this clonotype with a few counts. The genes are TRBV6-5 and TRBJ1-2; 8 bases map to TRBD1. Germline CDR1 and CDR2: MNHEY and SVGAGI. The CDR3 consists of 20 residues. V gave up 2 bases and J gave up 4 bases; unmatched junction bases: 21. CDR3 sequence: CASSYLNRPVAQGVGYGYTF. In nucleotides, the CDR3 is TGTGCCAGCAGTTACCTTAACCGTCCCGTCGCACAGGGGGTCGGCTATGGCTACACCTTC.

V and J are TRBV7-9 and TRBJ2-1, with 10 bases fitting TRBD2. This CDR3 has 17 residues. Per the germline V gene, CDR1 is SEHNR and CDR2 is FQNEAQ (reference sequence). V trimming: 4 bases; J trimming: 2 bases; junction bases outside the gene matches: 8. DNA for the CDR3: TGTGCCAGCAGCTCGAATATAGCGGGAGGTACCTACAATGAGCAGTTCTTC. Encoded protein: CASSSNIAGGTYNEQFF. Based on the CDR3 plus reference TRBV7-9 and TRBJ2-1, the full variable domain is DTGVSQNPRHKITKRGQNVTFRCDPISEHNRLYWYRQTLGQGPEFLTYFQNEAQLEKSRLLSDRFSAERPKGSFSTLEIQRTEQGDSAMYLCASSSNIAGGTYNEQFFGPGTRLTVL.

V and J are TRBV15 and TRBJ2-2; tentatively, D is TRBD2 (6 bases). V shed 5 bases and J shed 0 bases, with 10 bases lying between them. Germline assignment: CDR1 LNHNV and CDR2 YYDKDF (reference sequence). The CDR3 totals 15 residues. Here the CDR3 reads CATSGGLPNTGELFF. CDR3 in DNA: TGTGCCACCAGCGGTGGACTACCGAACACCGGGGAGCTGTTTTTT.

The chain joins TRBV11-2 to TRBJ2-7, with 8 bases fitting TRBD1. The germline V gene has CDR1 SGHAT and CDR2 FQNNGV. The CDR3 is made up of 16 amino acids. V lost 6 bases, J lost 2 bases, and 12 bases stayed unmatched. The CDR3 is CASSPEKGTGTYEQYF. The CDR3, as DNA: TGTGCCAGCAGTCCAGAAAAGGGGACAGGTACCTACGAGCAGTACTTC.

The rearrangement links TRBV29-1 to TRBJ2-5; TRBD2 is a possible D gene (5 bases). Trimming pared 4 bases from V and 0 bases from J, leaving 18 bases between. From germline, CDR1 is SQVTM and CDR2 ANQGSEA. The length of the CDR3 is 16 residues. The CDR3 coding sequence is TGCAGCGTTGGGGAGCGGTTGGCCAAGTACCAAGAGACCCAGTACTTC. As protein: CSVGERLAKYQETQYF.

With respect to this clonotype: Because the CDR3 is missing its conserved closing phenylalanine or tryptophan, this is likely a read error. The chain carries TRBV5-3 and TRBJ2-3, with a weak D call TRBD2 (6 bases). TRBV5-3 is noted as an ORF with a role that remains uncertain. This CDR3 is 15 amino acids long. V gave up 10 bases and J gave up 5 bases, with 23 bases separating them. CDR3 bases: TGTGCCGGCAACACATTAGCGGACGCGGTAGATACGCAGTATCTT. Its protein product is CAGNTLADAVDTQYL.

In its sample, this clonotype was seen a few times. V is TRBV6-6 and J is TRBJ2-2; 7 bases are shared with TRBD2. The germline gives CDR1 MNHNY, CDR2 SVGAGI (reference sequence). The CDR3 loop spans 17 amino acids. Losses at the gene ends were 0 bases for V and 4 bases for J; bases not matched to a gene: 8. The CDR3: CASSYSMAGEGTGELFF. The CDR3 DNA follows: TGTGCCAGCAGTTACTCGATGGCGGGGGAAGGCACCGGGGAGCTGTTTTTT.

This clonotype was counted only a few times. This chain connects TRBV5-6 to TRBJ2-3; D is unclear. This CDR3 comprises 13 residues. Looked up from germline, CDR1 is SGHDT and CDR2 is YYEEEE. Trimming left V 1 base short and J 5 bases short, with 8 bases between. CDR3 sequence (DNA): TGTGCCAGCAGCTTGTTCATGGGAGATACGCAGTATTTT. It is translated as CASSLFMGDTQYF.

This clonotype was seen at least ten times. CDR3 residues: CASSQGYGKLFF. The CDR3 region has the DNA TGTGCCAGCAGCCAGGGTTACGGAAAACTGTTTTTT. V is TRBV3-1 and J is TRBJ1-4; no reliable D call. This CDR3 spans 12 amino acids. Trimming pared 3 bases from V and 10 bases from J, leaving 9 bases between. CDR1 and CDR2 from the germline V gene are LGHDT and YNNKEL (reference sequence). The whole variable domain, filled in from reference TRBV3-1 and TRBJ1-4, reads DTAVSQTPKYLVTQMGNDKSIKCEQNLGHDTMYWYKQDSKKFLKIMFSYNNKELIINETVPNRFSPKSPDKAHLNLHINSLELGDSAVYFCASSQGYGKLFFGSGTQLSVL.

The chain links TRBV6-2 or TRBV6-3 to TRBJ2-7, with 10 bases matching TRBD2. Germline V CDR1 and CDR2: MNHEY, SVGEGT. The CDR3 has 15 amino acids. The ends lost 6 bases at V and 2 bases at J; junction bases unmatched: 7. The CDR3 loop is CASRPPGLATYEQYF. CDR3 in DNA: TGTGCCAGCAGGCCACCGGGACTAGCGACCTACGAGCAGTACTTC.

This clonotype was observed a few times. The rearrangement links TRBV24-1 to TRBJ2-3; 14 bases agree with TRBD2. The CDR3 has 17 residues. V lost 4 bases, J lost 5 bases, and 7 bases stayed unmatched. Germline loops: CDR1 KGHDR, CDR2 SFDVKD. CDR3 sequence reads: CATSDPGLAGGQDTQYF. In DNA form, the CDR3 reads TGTGCCACCAGTGACCCAGGACTAGCGGGAGGTCAAGATACGCAGTATTTT.

For this clonotype: This may stem from a read error, because a much larger clone lies one nucleotide away. CDR3 in DNA: TGCAGTGCTAGGAGGGGAGTAGACTACAGTCAGCCCCAGCATTTT. Translation: CSARRGVDYSQPQHF. The chain links TRBV20-1 to TRBJ1-5, with D tentatively TRBD1 (5 bases). Germline V CDR1 and CDR2: DFQATT, SNEGSKA (reference sequence). V was shortened by 3 bases and J by 6 bases, with 18 bases between the two germline ends. This CDR3 has 15 amino acids.